One sample yielded the 14 T cell receptor beta chains listed below, sequenced in a study of shared clonotypes between healthy human individuals (dated by TCRdb to about 2020). Libraries were made using the immunoSEQ multiplex PCR assay. TCRdb obtained this table from immuneACCESS and retained in-frame rearrangements with V and J assigned. These tables miss some clones; where compared with another copy, unresolved V genes account for less than half of the shortfall, and the remainder is unexplained. This sample lists about 2.3 million clones; 80% to 95% were detected once. 0.37% of the sample is in the top ten clones. Source material: naive CD4+ T cells from PBMCs. Reading the label with the study, this specimen's cell subset or site is: CD45RA+ positively selected. These receptors were collected from a man aged 18 to 30 in good health. Some clones in this sample may be carry-over from other donors' samples.

The chain has TRBV7-3 and TRBJ2-1; D may be TRBD1 or TRBD2 (5 bases each). Trimming left V 2 bases short and J 5 bases short, with 10 bases between. The CDR3 totals 14 residues. Per the germline V gene, CDR1 is SGHTA and CDR2 is FQGTGA. The CDR3 loop reads CASSLGGSNNEQFF. DNA for the CDR3: TGTGCCAGCAGCTTAGGGGGATCAAACAATGAGCAGTTCTTC.

Note on this clone: The same CDR3 arises from other DNA sequences in this sample as well. CDR3 nucleotide sequence: TGTGCCAGCAGCTTTCGACTAGCGGGAACCTACGAGCAGTACTTC. It yields the protein CASSFRLAGTYEQYF. The chain combines TRBV7-8 with TRBJ2-7; 11 nucleotides agree with TRBD2. Germline-derived CDR1 and CDR2 are SGHVS and FQNEAQ. CDR3 size: 15 residues. Trimming removed 3 bases from V and 2 bases from J; junction bases left unmatched: 3.

This clone was seen a single time. The rearrangement joins TRBV28 to TRBJ2-2; TRBD1 might be the D (5 bases). The V gene lost 2 bases and the J gene lost 6 bases, with 13 bases spanning the gap. This CDR3 has 15 amino acids. CDR1 is MDHEN and CDR2 is SYDVKM in the germline V gene. The CDR3 DNA reads TGTGCCAGCAGTTTAGTGTCGACAGCCTCCGGGGAGCTGTTTTTT. Translation: CASSLVSTASGELFF.

The genes are TRBV9 and TRBJ2-7, with TRBD2 matching 9 bases. From germline, CDR1 is SGDLS and CDR2 YYNGEE. The CDR3 has 15 amino acids. J was trimmed by 3 bases and V by 2 bases; bases with no gene match: 6. The CDR3 is CASSVGAGGHYEQYF. In DNA form, the CDR3 reads TGTGCCAGCAGCGTGGGAGCGGGAGGTCACTACGAGCAGTACTTC.

The CDR3 DNA reads TGTGCCAGCACCTACGCGGGGGCGGGAGTCTTATCCTACGAGCAGTACTTC. As protein: CASTYAGAGVLSYEQYF. This rearrangement joins TRBV5-4 to TRBJ2-7, with D maybe TRBD2 (7 bases). The CDR3 contains 17 residues. Germline V gene lookup returns CDR1 SGHNT and CDR2 YYREEE (reference sequence). Trimming took off 6 bases at V and 1 base at J, with 23 bases between the two ends.

V is TRBV5-1 and J is TRBJ1-2, with D perhaps matching TRBD1 (6 bases). This CDR3 has 15 amino acids. V shed 4 bases and J shed 6 bases, with 19 bases lying between them. The germline V gene encodes CDR1 SGHRS and CDR2 YFSETQ. CDR3 loop: CASSPGDAARDGYTF. The DNA for the CDR3 is TGCGCCAGCAGCCCAGGGGACGCAGCCCGGGATGGCTACACCTTC.

The J gene is TRBJ1-2, the V gene TRBV10-3; 9 bases are shared with TRBD1. The CDR3 runs to 15 residues. V trimming: 3 bases; J trimming: 6 bases; junction bases outside the gene matches: 8. CDR1 is ENHRY, CDR2 SYGVKD, per germline. CDR3 nucleotides: TGTGCCATCAGTGAACAGGGGGCCCTTCCGAATGGCTACACCTTC. Amino acids: CAISEQGALPNGYTF.

The chain is built from TRBV18 and TRBJ2-5; 8 nucleotides align to TRBD1. The CDR3 is 16 residues long. Germline V lookup: CDR1 KGHSH, CDR2 LQKENI. The J segment lost 5 bases and the V segment lost 3 bases, leaving 11 bases of the junction unmatched. The DNA of the CDR3 is TGTGCCAGCTCACCGGGCGACAGGGGTTCGGATGAGACCCAGTACTTC. Amino acid sequence: CASSPGDRGSDETQYF.

This sequence joins TRBV5-1 and TRBJ2-2; D is perhaps TRBD1 or TRBD2 (6 bases each). The germline CDR1 and CDR2 sequences are SGHRS and YFSETQ. This CDR3 has 17 amino acids. Trimming stripped 7 bases from V and 1 base from J, with 20 bases between. The CDR3 spells CASRYQRGGLNTGELFF. The CDR3, as DNA: TGCGCCAGCCGTTACCAGCGAGGGGGACTGAACACCGGGGAGCTGTTTTTT.

V and J are TRBV2 and TRBJ2-7, with unresolved D. From germline, CDR1 is SNHLY and CDR2 FYNNEI. This CDR3 comprises 10 residues. V lost 3 bases and J 9 bases, leaving 6 bases between the germline ends. The CDR3 DNA reads as TGTGCCAGCAGTGAGGCGATGCAGTACTTC. As protein: CASSEAMQYF. Using reference TRBV2 and TRBJ2-7 for the parts outside the CDR3, the full variable domain is EPEVTQTPSHQVTQMGQEVILRCVPISNHLYFYWYRQILGQKVEFLVSFYNNEISEKSEIFDDQFSVERPDGSNFTLKIRSTKLEDSAMYFCASSEAMQYFGPGTRLTVT.

This chain links TRBV9 with TRBJ2-5, with D perhaps matching TRBD2 (6 bases). The V gene's germline CDR1 is SGDLS and CDR2 YYNGEE. Trimming removed 3 bases from V and 4 bases from J, with 16 bases in between. The CDR3 covers 15 residues. The DNA of the CDR3 is TGTGCCAGCAGCGACGGGGACTTTGGAGGAGAGACCCAGTACTTC. Translating it yields CASSDGDFGGETQYF.

CDR3: CASRARGTIYGYTF. In DNA, the CDR3 is TGTGCCAGCAGAGCAAGAGGAACTATCTATGGCTACACCTTC. V is TRBV2 and J is TRBJ1-2; D is uncertain. The CDR3 is 14 residues long. Germline V CDR1 and CDR2: SNHLY, FYNNEI. Trimming removed 6 bases from V and 4 bases from J, with 15 bases in between.

This clone was observed once. This rearrangement joins TRBV4-3 to TRBJ2-7; TRBD1 matches 10 bases. CDR3 length equals 15 residues. Unmatched junction bases numbered 10, after V lost 4 bases and J lost 7 bases. In germline, CDR1 is LGHNA, CDR2 YSLEER. The CDR3 sequence: CASSPRDRGPWEQYF. CDR3 bases: TGCGCCAGCAGCCCCCGGGACAGGGGCCCGTGGGAGCAGTACTTC.

This clone was recorded once. This rearrangement joins TRBV10-3 to TRBJ1-2; D is perhaps TRBD1 (5 bases). In germline, CDR1 is ENHRY, CDR2 SYGVKD. The CDR3 is made up of 14 amino acids. Trimming left V 3 bases short and J 4 bases short, with 12 bases between. For the CDR3, the DNA is TGTGCCATCAGTGATAACGGGGGTTTCTATGGCTACACCTTC. The encoded protein is CAISDNGGFYGYTF.